The 28 T cell receptor beta chains reported below all come from one sample, sequenced in a study of early T cells in non-severe SARS-CoV-2 infection. A single record per CDR3 protein comes from TCRdb applying MiXCR to the 5' RACE reads. Among about 48,000 distinct CDR3 sequences, about 9.8% were seen once, and the ten largest hold about 8.5%. The sample taken for sequencing was whole blood. The receptors were gathered from an adult who was a healthcare worker with PCR-confirmed SARS-CoV-2 infection or an uninfected control (not recorded which).

There are a few counts of this clonotype. The chain has TRBV29-1 and TRBJ2-7; D may be TRBD2 (6 bases). In germline, CDR1 is SQVTM, CDR2 ANQGSEA. V shed 0 bases and J shed 7 bases, with 13 bases lying between them. The CDR3 length is 13 residues. CDR3 protein: CSVEERGDREQYF. CDR3 coding DNA: TGCAGCGTTGAAGAGCGCGGGGACCGGGAGCAGTACTTC.

V gene TRBV12-3 or TRBV12-4 combines with J gene TRBJ1-2; 9 bases are shared with TRBD1. This CDR3 is 13 amino acids long. The J segment lost 8 bases and the V segment lost 3 bases, leaving 4 bases of the junction unmatched. The CDR3 here is CASSFRQGDGYTF. As DNA, the CDR3 is TGTGCCAGCAGTTTTAGACAGGGGGACGGCTACACCTTC.

The table lists this clonotype with a few counts. The chain recombines TRBV20-1 with TRBJ2-7, with D perhaps matching TRBD1 (6 bases). Germline-derived CDR1 and CDR2 are DFQATT and SNEGSKA (reference sequence). The CDR3 is 14 residues long. V dropped 2 bases and J dropped 6 bases, with 17 bases sitting between them. CDR3 DNA sequence: TGCAGTGCTAGATCGAGGGCAGGGGTGGGCGAGCAGTACTTC. The encoded protein is CSARSRAGVGEQYF.

This clonotype showed up many times. The chain carries TRBV20-1 and TRBJ2-1; D is perhaps TRBD1 or TRBD2 (5 bases each). CDR1 is DFQATT and CDR2 is SNEGSKA in the germline V gene (reference sequence). This CDR3 is built from 14 residues. Trimming removed 5 bases from V and 9 bases from J, with 20 bases in between. CDR3 coding DNA: TGCAGTGCTCCTAGACGGGGCCCCATGAGTGAGCAGTTCTTC. Its protein is CSAPRRGPMSEQFF.

This clonotype was counted many times. The V gene is TRBV10-1, the J gene TRBJ2-3; D might be TRBD2 (5 bases). Trimming removed 10 bases at V and 2 bases at J, with 10 bases between. The CDR3 is 12 residues long. CDR1 WNHNN and CDR2 SYGVQD come from the germline V gene (reference sequence). In DNA form, the CDR3 reads TGCGCCACCCGGGGTTACACAGATACGCAGTATTTT. Translated, it gives CATRGYTDTQYF.

This clonotype was observed at least ten times. The V gene is TRBV19, the J gene TRBJ2-2; D not resolved. Per the germline V gene, CDR1 is LNHDA and CDR2 is SQIVND (reference sequence). With 2 bases removed from V and 7 bases from J, the gap between germline ends came to 11 bases. The CDR3 is 14 amino acids. CDR3 bases: TGTGCCAGTAGTATACAGGCCCGGAGCGGGGAGCTGTTTTTT. Translation: CASSIQARSGELFF.

This clonotype was seen at least ten times. The V call is TRBV9, the J call TRBJ2-5; perhaps TRBD2 as D (6 bases). The V end lost 0 bases, the J end lost 0 bases, and 6 bases lay between the germline ends. Per germline, CDR1 SGDLS and CDR2 YYNGEE. This CDR3 is built from 14 residues. CDR3 coding DNA: TGTGCCAGCAGCGTAGGGGACTACCAAGAGACCCAGTACTTC. It translates to CASSVGDYQETQYF.

The CDR3 coding sequence is TGTGCCACCAGTGACCCTAGCGGGGCGGGTGATGAGCAGTTCTTC. Amino acid sequence: CATSDPSGAGDEQFF. This chain connects TRBV24-1 to TRBJ2-1, with TRBD2 matching 9 bases. Germline CDR1 is KGHDR and CDR2 is SFDVKD. This CDR3 has 15 residues. The trim removed 4 bases at V and 8 bases at J, leaving 8 bases unmatched.

The V and J genes are TRBV29-1 and TRBJ1-1; D might be TRBD1 (5 bases). Trimming took off 5 bases at V and 4 bases at J, with 11 bases between the two ends. Germline V gene lookup returns CDR1 SQVTM and CDR2 ANQGSEA. CDR3 size: 12 residues. DNA for the CDR3: TGCAGCGTTCCTGACAGTTCCACTGAAGCTTTCTTT. Its translation: CSVPDSSTEAFF. The full variable domain, completed using reference TRBV29-1 and TRBJ1-1, is SAVISQKPSRDICQRGTSLTIQCQVDSQVTMMFWYRQQPGQSLTLIATANQGSEATYESGFVIDKFPISRPNLTFSTLTVSNMSPEDSSIYLCSVPDSSTEAFFGQGTRLTVV.

The chain recombines TRBV29-1 with TRBJ2-7; D is undetermined. In germline, CDR1 is SQVTM, CDR2 ANQGSEA. The CDR3 is 10 residues long. The V end lost 4 bases, the J end lost 3 bases, and 4 bases lay between the germline ends. DNA for the CDR3: TGCAGCGTTGCCAGCTACGAGCAGTACTTC. Encoded protein: CSVASYEQYF.

This clonotype was recorded many times. The J gene is TRBJ2-7, the V gene TRBV2; 7 bases are a match to TRBD1. The CDR3 length is 12 residues. V was pared by 6 bases and J by 3 bases, with 2 bases of the junction left unmatched. Germline CDR1 and CDR2: SNHLY and FYNNEI. CDR3 sequence: CASRDRRYEQYF. The CDR3 bases are TGTGCCAGCAGGGACAGGCGCTACGAGCAGTACTTC.

V is TRBV28 and J is TRBJ2-2; 9 bases are a match to TRBD1. The CDR3 has 12 amino acids. Germline CDR1 reads MDHEN; CDR2 reads SYDVKM. J gave up 7 bases and V 10 bases, and 4 bases lay outside the gene matches. CDR3 coding DNA: TGTGCCACCACAGGGGGCGGCGGGGAGCTGTTTTTT. The encoded protein is CATTGGGGELFF. The full variable domain, in which reference TRBV28 and TRBJ2-2 provide the parts outside the CDR3, is DVKVTQSSRYLVKRTGEKVFLECVQDMDHENMFWYRQDPGLGLRLIYFSYDVKMKEKGDIPEGYSVSREKKERFSLILESASTNQTSMYLCATTGGGGELFFGEGSRLTVL.

The sample holds many counts of this clonotype. The chain recombines TRBV20-1 with TRBJ2-3; D not certain. Trimming pared 4 bases from V and 7 bases from J, leaving 18 bases between. Per the germline V gene, CDR1 is DFQATT and CDR2 is SNEGSKA (reference sequence). This CDR3 contains 14 residues. The CDR3 coding sequence is TGCAGTGCTAAGTTAGGAAATATGGCTTATACGCAGTATTTT. This gives the protein CSAKLGNMAYTQYF.

This clonotype turned up a few times. The V call is TRBV4-1, the J call TRBJ2-1; D is unresolved. This CDR3 is 16 amino acids long. The V end was cut by 0 bases, the J end by 4 bases, with 13 bases between. Germline V gene data show CDR1 as MGHRA and CDR2 as YSYEKL. The CDR3: CASSQDSRGYYNEQFF. Here the CDR3 DNA reads TGCGCCAGCAGCCAAGATAGTCGCGGATATTACAATGAGCAGTTCTTC.

A few counts support this clonotype. The J gene is TRBJ2-1, the V gene TRBV6-9; perhaps D is TRBD1 or TRBD2 (6 bases each). CDR1 is MNHGY, CDR2 SVAAGI, per germline. The CDR3 consists of 16 residues. Trimming took 6 bases from V and 4 from J, leaving 19 bases between them. CDR3 in DNA: TGTGCCAGCAGCCCTCAATTGGGGGGCCTATACAATGAGCAGTTCTTC. Protein: CASSPQLGGLYNEQFF.

There are many counts of this clonotype. The chain combines TRBV9 with TRBJ2-7; D is undetermined. CDR1 and CDR2 from the germline V gene are SGDLS and YYNGEE. V gave up 1 base and J gave up 6 bases, with 23 bases separating them. The CDR3 consists of 17 residues. The CDR3 bases are TGTGCCAGCAGCGTAAGTTCCGGACCGGCCGCAACCCGCGAGCAGTACTTC. Translated: CASSVSSGPAATREQYF.

This chain joins TRBV6-5 and TRBJ2-2; a possible D gene is TRBD2 (5 bases). CDR3 length: 11 residues. V was cut by 7 bases and J by 6 bases, with 6 bases left in between. Germline V lookup: CDR1 MNHEY, CDR2 SVGAGI. CDR3 protein: CASTRAGELFF. DNA for the CDR3: TGTGCCAGCACGCGGGCCGGGGAGCTGTTTTTT.

The sample holds a few counts of this clonotype. The chain's CDR3 is CASTARGGRYYEQYF. The CDR3 nucleotides are TGTGCCAGCACCGCAAGGGGCGGCAGATACTACGAGCAGTACTTC. The chain recombines TRBV28 with TRBJ2-7, with TRBD1 as a possible D gene (5 bases). CDR3 length equals 15 residues. Per germline, CDR1 MDHEN and CDR2 SYDVKM. The V gene lost 7 bases and the J gene lost 3 bases, with 19 bases spanning the gap.

This clonotype was detected ten times or more. The V call is TRBV4-1, the J call TRBJ2-3; 8 bases match TRBD2. The germline V gene encodes CDR1 MGHRA and CDR2 YSYEKL. The CDR3 has 15 amino acids. Trimming at V came to 0 bases and at J to 14 bases, leaving 13 bases not matched to a gene. CDR3 amino acids: CASSQDGGGLDKSYF. DNA for the CDR3: TGCGCCAGCAGCCAAGACGGTGGGGGACTAGATAAGTCGTATTTT.

In this sample, this clonotype turned up a few times. The CDR3, as DNA: TGTGCCAGCAGCACTGGACAGGCTCTCGGCGAGCAGTACTTC. Protein: CASSTGQALGEQYF. The chain combines TRBV11-2 with TRBJ2-7, with 7 bases fitting TRBD1. The V segment lost 5 bases and the J segment 6 bases; nucleotides outside the gene matches: 10. Germline CDR1 SGHAT, CDR2 FQNNGV. CDR3 length: 14 residues.

In this sample, this clonotype turned up many times. J is TRBJ2-7 and V is TRBV7-6; TRBD1 matches 9 bases. CDR1 SGHVS and CDR2 FNYEAQ come from the germline V gene. This CDR3 comprises 13 residues. The ends lost 3 bases at V and 5 bases at J; junction bases unmatched: 2. This chain's CDR3 is CASSLRTGDEQYF. The CDR3 bases are TGTGCCAGCAGCTTGAGGACAGGGGACGAGCAGTACTTC.

The CDR3: CASRQRITDTQYF. The CDR3 DNA sequence: TGTGCCAGCAGACAGAGGATAACAGATACGCAGTATTTT. The V and J genes are TRBV14 and TRBJ2-3; no clear D. Deletions cut 6 bases from V and 3 bases from J, with 10 bases between. CDR3 size: 13 residues. Per germline, CDR1 SGHDN and CDR2 FVKESK. Using reference TRBV14 and TRBJ2-3 for the parts outside the CDR3, the full variable domain is EAGVTQFPSHSVIEKGQTVTLRCDPISGHDNLYWYRRVMGKEIKFLLHFVKESKQDESGMPNNRFLAERTGGTYSTLKVQPAELEDSGVYFCASRQRITDTQYFGPGTRLTVL.

The gene calls are TRBV7-8 and TRBJ1-1; D gene uncertain. Germline CDR1 is SGHVS and CDR2 is FQNEAQ. V was shortened by 2 bases and J by 1 base, with 11 bases between the two germline ends. The CDR3 totals 15 residues. The CDR3 bases are TGTGCCAGCAGCTTACCAGGATACAAGAACACTGAAGCTTTCTTT. This codes for CASSLPGYKNTEAFF.

The chain couples TRBV6-1 to TRBJ1-5; TRBD1 might be the D (5 bases). The CDR3 covers 14 residues. Germline loops: CDR1 MNHNS, CDR2 SASEGT. Trimming stripped 5 bases from V and 3 bases from J, with 11 bases between. DNA of the CDR3: TGTGCCAGCAGTAAAGACAGCAACAATCAGCCCCAGCATTTT. Its translation: CASSKDSNNQPQHF.

This clonotype was observed many times. The genes are TRBV29-1 and TRBJ2-1; weak D call: TRBD2 (6 bases). The CDR3 consists of 11 residues. V shed 6 bases and J shed 8 bases, with 11 bases lying between them. Germline V lookup: CDR1 SQVTM, CDR2 ANQGSEA. DNA of the CDR3: TGCAGCGTCTGGGACTTGTATGAGCAGTTCTTC. This gives the protein CSVWDLYEQFF.

The chain recombines TRBV3-1 with TRBJ2-3; 10 nucleotides line up with TRBD2. CDR3 length: 16 amino acids. Germline CDR1 reads LGHDT; CDR2 reads YNNKEL (reference sequence). J was trimmed by 4 bases and V by 1 base; bases with no gene match: 5. The CDR3 region has the DNA TGTGCCAGCAGCCAAGTGTTAGCGGGAGGTGCAGATACGCAGTATTTT. As protein: CASSQVLAGGADTQYF.

This clonotype was recorded a few times. The chain uses TRBV6-2 or TRBV6-3 and TRBJ2-3; D gene ambiguous. V was pared by 5 bases and J by 5 bases, with 5 bases between. Germline CDR1 is MNHEY and CDR2 is SVGEGT. The CDR3 length is 11 residues. CDR3 nucleotide sequence: TGTGCCAGCAGTACAGAAGATACGCAGTATTTT. As protein: CASSTEDTQYF.

This clonotype has a count of ten or more. V and J are TRBV7-8 and TRBJ2-1; D is perhaps TRBD2 (5 bases). Deletions cut 1 base from V and 9 bases from J, with 16 bases between. The germline V gene encodes CDR1 SGHVS and CDR2 FQNEAQ. The CDR3 length is 15 residues. For the CDR3, the DNA is TGTGCCAGCAGCTTAGGGCGGGCAGTAGACGGTGAGCAGTTCTTC. Its protein is CASSLGRAVDGEQFF.